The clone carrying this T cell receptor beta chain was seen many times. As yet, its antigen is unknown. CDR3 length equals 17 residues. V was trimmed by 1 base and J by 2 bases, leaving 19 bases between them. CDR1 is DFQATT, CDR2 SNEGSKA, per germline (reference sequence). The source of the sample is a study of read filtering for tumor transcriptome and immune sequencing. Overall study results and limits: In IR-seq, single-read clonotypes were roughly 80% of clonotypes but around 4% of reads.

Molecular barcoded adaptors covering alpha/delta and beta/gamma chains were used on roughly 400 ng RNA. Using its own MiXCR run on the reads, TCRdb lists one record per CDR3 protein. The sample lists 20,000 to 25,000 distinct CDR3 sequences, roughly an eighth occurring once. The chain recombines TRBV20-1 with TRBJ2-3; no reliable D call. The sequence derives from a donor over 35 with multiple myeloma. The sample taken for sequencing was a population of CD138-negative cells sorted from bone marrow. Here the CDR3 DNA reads TGCAGTGCTAGAGTGGCAGAGATGGTCCCTAACACAGATACGCAGTATTTT. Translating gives CSARVAEMVPNTDTQYF.